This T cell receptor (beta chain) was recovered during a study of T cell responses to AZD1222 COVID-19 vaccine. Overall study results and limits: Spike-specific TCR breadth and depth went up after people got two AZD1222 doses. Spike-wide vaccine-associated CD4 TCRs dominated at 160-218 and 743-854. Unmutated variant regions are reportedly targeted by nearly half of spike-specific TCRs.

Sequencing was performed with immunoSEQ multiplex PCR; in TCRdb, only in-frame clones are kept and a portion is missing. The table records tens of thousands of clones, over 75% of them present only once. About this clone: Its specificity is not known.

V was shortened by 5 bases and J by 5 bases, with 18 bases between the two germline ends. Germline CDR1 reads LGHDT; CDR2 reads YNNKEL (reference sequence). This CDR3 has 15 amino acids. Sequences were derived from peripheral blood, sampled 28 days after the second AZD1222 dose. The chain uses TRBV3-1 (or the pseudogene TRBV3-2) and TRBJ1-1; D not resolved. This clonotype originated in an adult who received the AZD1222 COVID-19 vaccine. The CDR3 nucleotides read TGTGCCAGCAGCTCGGACCGCTCTGTGGGGACTGAAGCTTTCTTT. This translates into CASSSDRSVGTEAFF.